The 9 T cell receptor beta chains reported below all come from one sample, sequenced in a study of early T cells in non-severe SARS-CoV-2 infection. TCRdb independently ran MiXCR on the 5' RACE reads; one entry per CDR3 protein. The table includes tens of thousands of distinct CDR3 sequences, 20% to 25% detected once. The sample here was whole blood, taken at baseline. The receptors come from an adult who was a healthcare worker with PCR-confirmed SARS-CoV-2 infection or an uninfected control (not recorded which).

V gene TRBV20-1 combines with J gene TRBJ2-5, with D maybe TRBD1 (6 bases). Germline CDR1 reads DFQATT; CDR2 reads SNEGSKA (reference sequence). CDR3 length: 14 residues. V was trimmed by 6 bases and J by 2 bases, leaving 16 bases between them. The CDR3 protein is CSAATTGIQETQYF. CDR3 nucleotides: TGCAGTGCGGCTACAACAGGGATACAAGAGACCCAGTACTTC.

This clonotype has ten or more counts. The V and J genes are TRBV7-6 and TRBJ2-1, with 7 bases aligning to TRBD1. With 5 bases clipped from V and 6 bases from J, the junction kept 1 base outside the gene matches. The CDR3 covers 12 residues. Per germline, CDR1 SGHVS and CDR2 FNYEAQ. CDR3 region: CASSRTGNEQFF. DNA of the CDR3: TGTGCCAGCAGCCGGACAGGCAATGAGCAGTTCTTC.

J is TRBJ1-1 and V is TRBV7-3; D not certain. Germline lookup yields CDR1 SGHTA and CDR2 FQGTGA. The CDR3 has 13 amino acids. Trimming took off 5 bases at V and 6 bases at J, with 13 bases between the two ends. CDR3 in amino acids: CASSRLGLAEAFF. The CDR3 DNA is TGTGCCAGCAGCCGTTTGGGTTTGGCTGAAGCTTTCTTT. The full variable domain, in which reference TRBV7-3 and TRBJ1-1 provide the parts outside the CDR3, is GAGVSQTPSNKVTEKGKYVELRCDPISGHTALYWYRQSLGQGPEFLIYFQGTGAADDSGLPNDRFFAVRPEGSVSTLKIQRTERGDSAVYLCASSRLGLAEAFFGQGTRLTVV.

This clonotype was observed a handful of times. V usage is TRBV29-1 and J usage is TRBJ2-2; D may be TRBD1 or TRBD2 (5 bases each). CDR1 and CDR2 (germline): SQVTM, ANQGSEA. V lost 4 bases, J lost 7 bases, and 13 bases lay in between. The CDR3 sequence is 13 residues long. CDR3 region: CSVGWGRSGELFF. The CDR3 nucleotides read TGCAGCGTTGGCTGGGGACGGAGCGGGGAGCTGTTTTTT.

This chain links TRBV7-6 with TRBJ1-1, with 10 nucleotides matching TRBD1. This CDR3 is 16 amino acids long. The V gene's germline CDR1 is SGHVS and CDR2 FNYEAQ. V was pared by 3 bases and J by 5 bases, with 9 bases of the junction left unmatched. As DNA, the CDR3 is TGTGCCAGCAGCTTGGTAGACAGGGGGCGTCGAACTGAAGCTTTCTTT. Its protein product is CASSLVDRGRRTEAFF.

This clonotype has a handful of counts. This sequence joins TRBV5-5 and TRBJ1-2; TRBD1 agrees at 8 bases. This CDR3 contains 14 residues. V shed 5 bases and J 4 bases; nucleotides not matched to a gene: 7. From germline, CDR1 is SGHKS and CDR2 YYEKEE (reference sequence). The CDR3, as DNA: TGTGCCAGCAGTCACCAGACAGGGGCCTATGGCTACACCTTC. It yields the protein CASSHQTGAYGYTF. Filled out from reference TRBV5-5 and TRBJ1-2, the complete variable domain reads DAGVTQSPTHLIKTRGQQVTLRCSPISGHKSVSWYQQVLGQGPQFIFQYYEKEERGRGNFPDRFSARQFPNYSSELNVNALLLGDSALYLCASSHQTGAYGYTFGSGTRLTVV.

The chain has TRBV7-3 and TRBJ2-7; D not certain. CDR1 and CDR2 (germline): SGHTA, FQGTGA. This CDR3 has 13 residues. V lost 4 bases and J lost 2, with 9 bases in between. The CDR3 spells CASSSHETYEQYF. CDR3 DNA: TGTGCCAGCAGCTCCCACGAGACCTACGAGCAGTACTTC.

The CDR3 protein is CASRRSSGGYNEQFF. The CDR3 nucleotides are TGTGCCAGCAGAAGGTCTAGCGGGGGCTACAATGAGCAGTTCTTC. This chain joins TRBV3-1 and TRBJ2-1, with 10 bases fitting TRBD2. Germline assignment: CDR1 LGHDT and CDR2 YNNKEL (reference sequence). The CDR3 totals 15 residues. The V and J ends lost 6 bases and 3 bases, in that order; junction bases with no gene match: 5.

The sample holds many counts of this clonotype. The chain links TRBV27 to TRBJ2-7, with 11 bases fitting TRBD1. V shed 5 bases and J 7 bases; nucleotides not matched to a gene: 7. Germline V gene sequence: CDR1 MNHEY, CDR2 SMNVEV (reference sequence). The CDR3 runs to 14 residues. The CDR3 sequence is CASSTQDRGHEQYF. The CDR3 DNA reads TGTGCCAGCAGTACTCAGGACAGGGGGCATGAGCAGTACTTC.